Listed below are T cell receptor beta chains from one sample, sequenced in a study of T cell repertoires in cytomegalovirus infection. Their specific antigens are unknown. TCRdb processed the reads anew with MiXCR; each CDR3 protein has one entry. The data hold 700,000 to 850,000 distinct CDR3 sequences, with less than 35% observed a single time. The sample here was cultured CD8+ T cells from PBMCs, taken from culture after CMV antigen stimulation. All receptors derive from a human donor in good health (CMV status not recorded). Some clones in this sample may be carry-over from other donors' samples. Both conserved end residues are trimmed from each CDR3. A D gene is named only where the DNA matches it firmly.

NA | TRBV6-2/TRBV6-3 | ASSVLFWTSGGMDTEAF
NA | TRBV20-1 | SVMGGTSSYNSPLH
NA | TRBV2 | ASSERLTGRGNEQF
NA | TRBV10-3 | AIRTGGGELF
TRBD1 | TRBV4-1 | ASSQTGTASELY
NA | TRBV12-3/TRBV12-4 | ASSSGDSTDTQY
NA | TRBV6-1 | ASSVSGGNYGYT
TRBD1 | TRBV9 | ASSVGDRVGAGAF
NA | TRBV15 | ATSSRTAGGEKLF
TRBD1 | TRBV4-1 | ATKTDRTNTEAF
NA | TRBV10-3 | AISEVSGTEAF
NA | TRBV4-1 | ASSQDGLRRYT
NA | TRBV12-3/TRBV12-4 | ASSFWIFNYGYT
NA | TRBV12-3/TRBV12-4 | ASRLGGSNQPQH
NA | TRBV7-6 | ASSLPPGGTEAF
TRBD1 | TRBV20-1 | SAREDRVTYNEQF
NA | TRBV18 | ASSSDQRGYT
NA | TRBV12-3/TRBV12-4 | ASSFGREAF
NA | TRBV28 | ASSSLVLTENSNQPQH
NA | TRBV10-2 | ASSEGWNTGELF
NA | TRBV7-9 | AWGGDRPGAQY
NA | TRBV4-1 | ASSHPGGGVSYNEQF
TRBD1 | TRBV6-5 | ASSDGTVFMNTEAF
TRBD1 | TRBV4-1 | ASSLRQGTMNTEAF
TRBD2 | TRBV19 | ASSITPGAGGYNEQF
NA | TRBV5-4 | ASSSGGNEKLF
TRBD1 | TRBV5-6 | ASSLTGQGKETQY
NA | TRBV2 | ASEVKDSFYNEQF
NA | TRBV6-2/TRBV6-3 | ASSYFDSYGYT
NA | TRBV7-8 | ASSWIIQTSYNEQF
NA | TRBV7-9 | ASSSITGTNYGYT
NA | TRBV27 | ASSYGMTNYGYT
TRBD2 | TRBV12-5 | ASGFSSERGVPGTQY
NA | TRBV5-1 | ASSSSGTGNTIY
NA | TRBV7-2 | ASSARAEGGTDTQY
NA | TRBV24-1 | ATSDWNTGELF
TRBD1 | TRBV7-9 | ASSPSGGSYGYT
NA | TRBV12-3/TRBV12-4 | ASSPLLLGEAF
NA | TRBV2 | ASSELDEQF
TRBD2 | TRBV7-9 | ASSPNSGGEQY
TRBD2 | TRBV5-6 | ASSLRLAGYTGELF
NA | TRBV12-3/TRBV12-4 | ASSPRLGRTPEAF